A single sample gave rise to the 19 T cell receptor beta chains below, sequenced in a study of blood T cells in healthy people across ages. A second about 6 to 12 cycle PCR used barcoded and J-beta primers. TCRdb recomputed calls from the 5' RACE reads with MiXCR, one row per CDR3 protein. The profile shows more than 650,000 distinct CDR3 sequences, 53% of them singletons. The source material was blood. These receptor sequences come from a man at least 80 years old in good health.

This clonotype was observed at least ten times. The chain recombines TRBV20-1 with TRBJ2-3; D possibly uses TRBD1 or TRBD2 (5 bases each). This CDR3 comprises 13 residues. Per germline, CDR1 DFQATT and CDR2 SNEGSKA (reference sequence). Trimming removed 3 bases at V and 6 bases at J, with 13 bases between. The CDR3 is CSASPGPSDTQYF. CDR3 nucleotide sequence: TGCAGTGCTAGTCCGGGACCCTCGGATACGCAGTATTTT.

As DNA, the CDR3 is TGTGCCAGCAGTTACTGTGGCCCCGACGGCTTGAACTATGGCTACACCTTC. It yields the protein CASSYCGPDGLNYGYTF. The chain uses TRBV6-7 and TRBJ1-2; the D is unclear. TRBV6-7 is an ORF; its function is uncertain. The V end lost 1 base, the J end lost 2 bases, and 17 bases lay between the germline ends. This CDR3 comprises 17 residues.

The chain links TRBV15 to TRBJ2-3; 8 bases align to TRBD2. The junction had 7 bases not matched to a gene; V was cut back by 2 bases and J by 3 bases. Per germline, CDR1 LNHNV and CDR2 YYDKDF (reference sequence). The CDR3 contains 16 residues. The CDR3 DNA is TGTGCCACCAGCAGAAACCGGGGGGGGGCTACAGATACGCAGTATTTT. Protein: CATSRNRGGATDTQYF.

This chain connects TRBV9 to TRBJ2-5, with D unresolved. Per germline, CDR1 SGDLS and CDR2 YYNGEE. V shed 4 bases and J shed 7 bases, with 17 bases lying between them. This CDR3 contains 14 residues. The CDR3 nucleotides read TGTGCCAGCAGCTCACCCGCAGCCCAGTGGACCCAGTACTTC. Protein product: CASSSPAAQWTQYF.

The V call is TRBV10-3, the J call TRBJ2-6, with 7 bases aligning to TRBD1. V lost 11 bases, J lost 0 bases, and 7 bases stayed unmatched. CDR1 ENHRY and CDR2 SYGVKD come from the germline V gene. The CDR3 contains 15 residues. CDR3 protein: CAADRERSGANVLTF. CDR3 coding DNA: TGTGCCGCCGACAGGGAACGCTCTGGGGCCAACGTCCTGACTTTC.

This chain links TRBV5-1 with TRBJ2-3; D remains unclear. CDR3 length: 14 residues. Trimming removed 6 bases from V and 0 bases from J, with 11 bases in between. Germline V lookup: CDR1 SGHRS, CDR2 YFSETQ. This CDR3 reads CASNRLASTDTQYF. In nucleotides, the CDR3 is TGCGCCAGCAATCGGTTGGCTAGCACAGATACGCAGTATTTT.

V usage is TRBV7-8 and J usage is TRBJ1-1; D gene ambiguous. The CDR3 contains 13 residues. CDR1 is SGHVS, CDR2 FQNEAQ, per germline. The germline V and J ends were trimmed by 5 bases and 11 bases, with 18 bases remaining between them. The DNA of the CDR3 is TGTGCCAGCAGCGGGTCGTGGGGTGAGAGGGCTTTCTTT. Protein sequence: CASSGSWGERAFF.

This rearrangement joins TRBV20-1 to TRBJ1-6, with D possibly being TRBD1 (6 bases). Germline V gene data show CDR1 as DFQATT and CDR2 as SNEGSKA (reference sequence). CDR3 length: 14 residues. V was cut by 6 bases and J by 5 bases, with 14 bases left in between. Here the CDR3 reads CSAKGGSDNSPLHF. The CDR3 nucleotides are TGCAGTGCCAAGGGGGGTAGCGATAATTCACCCCTCCACTTT.

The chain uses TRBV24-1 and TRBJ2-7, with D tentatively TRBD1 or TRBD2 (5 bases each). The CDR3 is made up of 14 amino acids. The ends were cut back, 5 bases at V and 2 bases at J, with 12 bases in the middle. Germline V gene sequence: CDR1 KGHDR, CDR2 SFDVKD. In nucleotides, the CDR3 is TGTGCCACCAGTGGGTCAGGGAGCGCCTACGAGCAGTACTTC. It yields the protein CATSGSGSAYEQYF.

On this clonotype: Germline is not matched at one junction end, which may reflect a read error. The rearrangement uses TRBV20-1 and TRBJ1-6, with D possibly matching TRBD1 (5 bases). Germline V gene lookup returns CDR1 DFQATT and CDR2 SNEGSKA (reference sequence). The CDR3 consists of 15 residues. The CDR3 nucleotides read TGCAGTGCTAGAGATTTGGCCAGGGCCAATTCACCCCCCCACTTT. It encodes CSARDLARANSPPHF.

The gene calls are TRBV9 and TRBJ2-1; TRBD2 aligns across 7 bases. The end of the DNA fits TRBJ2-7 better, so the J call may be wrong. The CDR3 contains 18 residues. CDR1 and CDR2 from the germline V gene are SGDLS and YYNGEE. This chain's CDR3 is CASSVDGSGPPTYNEQYF. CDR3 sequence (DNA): TGTGCCAGCAGCGTAGACGGTAGCGGGCCCCCGACGTACAATGAGCAGTACTTC.

Here the CDR3 reads CASTRTGVAKNIQYF. For the CDR3, the DNA is TGTGCCAGCACTAGGACAGGGGTAGCCAAAAACATTCAGTACTTC. This rearrangement joins TRBV2 to TRBJ2-4, with TRBD1 matching over 9 bases. The V gene's germline CDR1 is SNHLY and CDR2 FYNNEI. The CDR3 contains 15 residues. With 7 bases clipped from V and 0 bases from J, the junction kept 4 bases outside the gene matches.

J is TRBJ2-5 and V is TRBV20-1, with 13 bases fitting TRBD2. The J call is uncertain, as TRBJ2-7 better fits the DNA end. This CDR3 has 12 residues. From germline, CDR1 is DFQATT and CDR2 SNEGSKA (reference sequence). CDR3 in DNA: TGCAGTGCCGGACTAGCGGGAGACGAGCAGTACTTC. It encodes CSAGLAGDEQYF.

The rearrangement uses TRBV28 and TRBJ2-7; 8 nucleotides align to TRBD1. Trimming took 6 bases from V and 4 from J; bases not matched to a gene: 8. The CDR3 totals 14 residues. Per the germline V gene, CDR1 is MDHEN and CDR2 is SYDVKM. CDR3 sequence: CASRKTGGRYEQYF. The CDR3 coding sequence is TGTGCCAGCAGAAAAACAGGGGGTAGGTACGAGCAGTACTTC.

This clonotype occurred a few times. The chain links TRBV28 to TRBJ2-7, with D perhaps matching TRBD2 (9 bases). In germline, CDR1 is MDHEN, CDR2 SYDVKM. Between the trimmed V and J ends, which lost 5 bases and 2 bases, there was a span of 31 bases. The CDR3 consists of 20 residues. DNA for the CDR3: TGTGCCAGCAGTCATACTCTGGACAGGGTAGCTAGCGGGACACCCTACGAGCAGTACTTC. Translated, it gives CASSHTLDRVASGTPYEQYF. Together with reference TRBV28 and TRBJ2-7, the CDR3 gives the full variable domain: DVKVTQSSRYLVKRTGEKVFLECVQDMDHENMFWYRQDPGLGLRLIYFSYDVKMKEKGDIPEGYSVSREKKERFSLILESASTNQTSMYLCASSHTLDRVASGTPYEQYFGPGTRLTVT.

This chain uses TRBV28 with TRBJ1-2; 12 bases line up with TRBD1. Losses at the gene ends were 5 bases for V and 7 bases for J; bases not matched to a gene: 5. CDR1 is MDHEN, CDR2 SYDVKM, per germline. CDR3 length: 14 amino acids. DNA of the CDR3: TGTGCCAGCAGTCCCGGGACAGGGGGCCGTGGCTACACCTTC. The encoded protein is CASSPGTGGRGYTF.

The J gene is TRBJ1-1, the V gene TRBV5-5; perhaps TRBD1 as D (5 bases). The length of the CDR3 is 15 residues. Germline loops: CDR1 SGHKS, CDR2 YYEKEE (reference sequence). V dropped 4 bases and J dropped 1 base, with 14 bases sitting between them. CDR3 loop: CASSGGGRANTEAFF. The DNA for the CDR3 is TGTGCCAGCAGCGGGGGGGGACGGGCGAACACTGAAGCTTTCTTT.

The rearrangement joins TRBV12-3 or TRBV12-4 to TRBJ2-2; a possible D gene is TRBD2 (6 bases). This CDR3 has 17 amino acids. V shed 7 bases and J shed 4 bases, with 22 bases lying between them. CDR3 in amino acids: CASTCGGTLACTGELFF. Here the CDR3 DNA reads TGTGCCAGCACCTGTGGAGGGACTCTCGCATGCACCGGGGAGCTGTTTTTT.

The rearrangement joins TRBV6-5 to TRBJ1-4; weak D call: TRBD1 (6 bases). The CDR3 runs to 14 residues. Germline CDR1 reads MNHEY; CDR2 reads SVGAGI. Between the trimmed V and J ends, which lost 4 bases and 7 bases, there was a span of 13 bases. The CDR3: CASSSQGRREKLFF. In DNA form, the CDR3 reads TGTGCCAGCAGTTCCCAGGGGAGGCGTGAAAAACTGTTTTTT.